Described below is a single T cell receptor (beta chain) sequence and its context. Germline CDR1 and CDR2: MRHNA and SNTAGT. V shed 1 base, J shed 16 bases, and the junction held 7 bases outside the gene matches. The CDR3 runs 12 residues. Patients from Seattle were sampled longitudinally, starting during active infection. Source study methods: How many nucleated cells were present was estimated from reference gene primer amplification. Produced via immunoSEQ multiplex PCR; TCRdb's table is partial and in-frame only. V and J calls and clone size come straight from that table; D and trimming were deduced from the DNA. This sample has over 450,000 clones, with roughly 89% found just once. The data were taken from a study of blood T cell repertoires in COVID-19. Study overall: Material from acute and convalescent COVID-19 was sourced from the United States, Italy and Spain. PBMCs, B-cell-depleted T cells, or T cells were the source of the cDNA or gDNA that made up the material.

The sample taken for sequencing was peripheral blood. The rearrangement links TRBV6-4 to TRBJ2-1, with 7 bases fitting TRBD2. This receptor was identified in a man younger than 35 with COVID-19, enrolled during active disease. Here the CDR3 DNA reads TGTGCCAGCAGTGACTTGGGAGGGGAGATCTTCTTC. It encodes CASSDLGGEIFF.